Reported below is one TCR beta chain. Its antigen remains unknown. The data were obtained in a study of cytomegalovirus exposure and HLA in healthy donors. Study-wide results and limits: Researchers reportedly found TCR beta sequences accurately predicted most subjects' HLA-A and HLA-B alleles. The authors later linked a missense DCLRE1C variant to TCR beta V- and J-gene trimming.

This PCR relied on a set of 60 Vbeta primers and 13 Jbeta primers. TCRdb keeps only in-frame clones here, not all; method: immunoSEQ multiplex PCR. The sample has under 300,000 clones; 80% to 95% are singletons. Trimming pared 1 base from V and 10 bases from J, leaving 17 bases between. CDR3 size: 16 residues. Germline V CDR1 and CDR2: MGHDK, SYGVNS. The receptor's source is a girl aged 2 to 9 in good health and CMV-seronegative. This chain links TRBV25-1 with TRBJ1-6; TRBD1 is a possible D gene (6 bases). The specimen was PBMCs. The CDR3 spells CASSEFRAGDTSPLHF. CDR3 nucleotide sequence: TGTGCCAGCAGTGAATTTAGAGCAGGGGATACGTCACCCCTCCACTTT.